This T cell receptor (beta chain) came from a study of tumor-infiltrating lymphocytes in primary liver carcinoma. cDNA specific to TCR beta was made from 500 ng of total RNA, with a constant-region primer employed for priming. ARM-PCR was slightly modified, and three nested multiplex PCR rounds with it gave rise to the TCR beta libraries. For approximately 11 cycles apiece, the opening two PCR rounds ran with TRBV1-TRBV30 forward primers and a C-beta reverse primer. TCRdb processed the multiplex PCR reads anew with MiXCR; each CDR3 protein has one entry. There are around 88,000 distinct CDR3 sequences in the sample; about 70% occur only once, and approximately 30% lies in the top ten. With regard to this clonotype: The antigen is unknown. A single base separates this from a much larger clone, so it may be a read error.

Co-extraction of RNA and DNA was performed on about 20-32 mg of unsorted bulk tissue. Subjects presented with primary liver carcinoma managed by surgical resection. Study-level points and caveats: The study found a significantly higher top-250-clone fraction in tumors than in blood (p = 0.039). It was tumor-adjacent and tumor-blood pairs that overlapped less than tumor region pairs did.

Looked up from germline, CDR1 is SGHNT and CDR2 is YYREEE (reference sequence). This CDR3 is built from 16 residues. V was shortened by 6 bases and J by 4 bases, with 19 bases between the two germline ends. The chain recombines TRBV5-4 with TRBJ2-2; TRBD1 is a possible D gene (6 bases). This TCR was recovered from a man in his forties with primary liver carcinoma and hepatitis B virus infection. Input material: tumor-adjacent normal liver tissue. The CDR3 protein is CASKPQGRHGTGELFF. The CDR3 coding sequence is TGTGCCAGCAAACCACAGGGTCGGCATGGCACCGGGGAGCTGTTTTTT.